A single sample is the source of the 14 T cell receptor beta chains below, sequenced in a study of a mutant IDH1 vaccine in newly diagnosed glioma. Time point of the sample: week 35, safety follow-up. One vaccine dose held 300 ug of mutant IDH1 20-mer peptide and came with topical imiquimod. This table comes from immunoSEQ multiplex PCR, and its TCRdb copy is limited to in-frame clones, with some not included. The data contain 25,000 to 40,000 clones, around three quarters of them singletons. Their antigen targets remain unknown. The sample was PBMCs, taken from a glioma patient whose treatment included an IDH1 peptide vaccine. Receptors were obtained from a woman in her 30s with glioma. Some clones in this sample may be carry-over from other donors' samples.

This clone was seen more than once but under ten times. J is TRBJ1-1 and V is TRBV5-6; perhaps TRBD1 as D (5 bases). Germline loops: CDR1 SGHDT, CDR2 YYEEEE. Trimming removed 0 bases from V and 1 base from J, with 16 bases in between. The CDR3 has 17 amino acids. The CDR3 DNA follows: TGTGCCAGCAGCTTGGGTCTATACGTTACAGGGAACACTGAAGCTTTCTTT. Amino acid sequence: CASSLGLYVTGNTEAFF.

This chain links TRBV27 with TRBJ1-1, with D perhaps matching TRBD1 (5 bases). Germline V gene data show CDR1 as MNHEY and CDR2 as SMNVEV (reference sequence). V lost 7 bases and J lost 6, with 15 bases in between. The CDR3 has 13 amino acids. In nucleotides, the CDR3 is TGTGCCAGCACAACCTGGGGGGGGGCTGAAGCTTTCTTT. Amino acids: CASTTWGGAEAFF.

This chain joins TRBV29-1 and TRBJ2-3; 10 bases match TRBD2. This CDR3 is built from 13 residues. Germline CDR1 and CDR2: SQVTM and ANQGSEA. For the CDR3, the DNA is TGCCCGCCGGGACTAGCGAAAACAGATACGCAGTATTTT. It codes for CPPGLAKTDTQYF.

The V gene is TRBV2, the J gene TRBJ2-4; possibly TRBD1 for D (5 bases). This CDR3 is 16 amino acids long. V dropped 2 bases and J dropped 0 bases, with 11 bases sitting between them. CDR1 is SNHLY and CDR2 is FYNNEI in the germline V gene. DNA for the CDR3: TGTGCCAGCAGTGAAAGGGGCGGCTTAGCCAAAAACATTCAGTACTTC. This sequence encodes CASSERGGLAKNIQYF.

This clone was counted between two and nine times. V is TRBV19 and J is TRBJ1-5; D remains unclear. V was clipped by 8 bases and J by 1 base, with 9 bases between them. The CDR3 consists of 13 residues. Germline lookup yields CDR1 LNHDA and CDR2 SQIVND (reference sequence). The CDR3 bases are TGTGCCAGTTCATCTCAGAGCAATCAGCCCCAGCATTTT. Residues: CASSSQSNQPQHF. Using reference TRBV19 and TRBJ1-5 for the parts outside the CDR3, the full variable domain is DGGITQSPKYLFRKEGQNVTLSCEQNLNHDAMYWYRQDPGQGLRLIYYSQIVNDFQKGDIAEGYSVSREKKESFPLTVTSAQKNPTAFYLCASSSQSNQPQHFGDGTRLSIL.

The J gene is TRBJ2-1, the V gene TRBV10-3; D remains unclear. The V gene lost 4 bases and the J gene lost 9 bases, with 10 bases spanning the gap. The CDR3 totals 12 residues. The germline CDR1 and CDR2 sequences are ENHRY and SYGVKD. CDR3 DNA sequence: TGTGCCATCAGTGGCTCAGCGAGTGAGCAGTTCTTC. Translation: CAISGSASEQFF.

The chain links TRBV6-6 to TRBJ1-5; perhaps TRBD1 as D (5 bases). Germline CDR1 MNHNY, CDR2 SVGAGI (reference sequence). The V gene lost 3 bases and the J gene lost 2 bases, with 8 bases spanning the gap. The CDR3 has 14 amino acids. CDR3 region: CASSYGGGNQPQHF. CDR3 sequence (DNA): TGTGCCAGCAGTTATGGGGGAGGCAATCAGCCCCAGCATTTT.

V and J are TRBV27 and TRBJ2-7, with D tentatively TRBD2 (5 bases). Germline values: CDR1 MNHEY, CDR2 SMNVEV (reference sequence). Trimming removed 3 bases from V and 1 base from J, with 13 bases in between. The CDR3 is made up of 15 amino acids. The CDR3 DNA reads TGTGCCAGCAGTTTTAGCGCCACCCTTTCCTACGAGCAGTACTTC. Translation: CASSFSATLSYEQYF.

The V gene is TRBV27, the J gene TRBJ2-2, with 9 positions matching TRBD2. Germline V gene data show CDR1 as MNHEY and CDR2 as SMNVEV (reference sequence). The length of the CDR3 is 16 residues. With V trimmed by 2 bases and J by 4 bases, 5 bases remained unmatched. CDR3 bases: TGTGCCAGCAGTTTAGGGGCGGGAGGGGGCACCGGGGAGCTGTTTTTT. This gives the protein CASSLGAGGGTGELFF.

This clone has a single count. The chain recombines TRBV27 with TRBJ2-5, with D perhaps assigned TRBD1 or TRBD2 (5 bases each). The ends were cut back, 5 bases at V and 6 bases at J, with 25 bases in the middle. The CDR3 contains 17 residues. CDR1 MNHEY and CDR2 SMNVEV come from the germline V gene (reference sequence). The CDR3 here is CASSKHLGALKGKTQYF. CDR3 bases: TGTGCCAGCAGTAAACATCTCGGGGCTCTCAAAGGGAAGACCCAGTACTTC.

The J gene is TRBJ2-2, the V gene TRBV7-2, with 7 bases identical to TRBD1. The germline gives CDR1 SGHTA, CDR2 FQGNSA. Trimming took 10 bases from V and 6 from J; bases not matched to a gene: 11. The CDR3 is 14 residues long. CDR3 region: CAKRRGGPAGELFF. The CDR3 bases are TGTGCCAAAAGGAGAGGGGGCCCCGCCGGGGAGCTGTTTTTT. The whole variable domain, remainder taken from reference TRBV7-2 and TRBJ2-2, is GAGVSQSPSNKVTEKGKDVELRCDPISGHTALYWYRQSLGQGLEFLIYFQGNSAPDKSGLPSDRFSAERTGGSVSTLTIQRTQQEDSAVYLCAKRRGGPAGELFFGEGSRLTVL.

The chain's CDR3 is CASSFQGSDTEAFF. CDR3 sequence (DNA): TGCGCCAGCAGCTTTCAGGGGTCAGACACTGAAGCTTTCTTT. This chain connects TRBV5-1 to TRBJ1-1, with TRBD1 as a possible D gene (6 bases). This CDR3 has 14 residues. The germline V gene encodes CDR1 SGHRS and CDR2 YFSETQ. The ends were cut back, 2 bases at V and 3 bases at J, with 11 bases in the middle.

This chain connects TRBV27 to TRBJ1-1, with a weak D call TRBD1 (6 bases). This CDR3 is built from 14 residues. Trimming left V 2 bases short and J 4 bases short, with 11 bases between. CDR1 is MNHEY, CDR2 SMNVEV, per germline (reference sequence). The CDR3: CASSLGGGSTEAFF. The CDR3 DNA is TGTGCCAGCAGTTTAGGAGGGGGAAGCACTGAAGCTTTCTTT.

The V gene is TRBV5-1, the J gene TRBJ2-3; TRBD1 might be the D (5 bases). Trimming removed 0 bases from V and 2 bases from J, with 16 bases in between. Germline V gene lookup returns CDR1 SGHRS and CDR2 YFSETQ. The CDR3 sequence is 17 residues long. The CDR3: CASSLARWGDNTDTQYF. CDR3 nucleotide sequence: TGCGCCAGCAGCTTGGCCCGGTGGGGCGACAACACAGATACGCAGTATTTT.